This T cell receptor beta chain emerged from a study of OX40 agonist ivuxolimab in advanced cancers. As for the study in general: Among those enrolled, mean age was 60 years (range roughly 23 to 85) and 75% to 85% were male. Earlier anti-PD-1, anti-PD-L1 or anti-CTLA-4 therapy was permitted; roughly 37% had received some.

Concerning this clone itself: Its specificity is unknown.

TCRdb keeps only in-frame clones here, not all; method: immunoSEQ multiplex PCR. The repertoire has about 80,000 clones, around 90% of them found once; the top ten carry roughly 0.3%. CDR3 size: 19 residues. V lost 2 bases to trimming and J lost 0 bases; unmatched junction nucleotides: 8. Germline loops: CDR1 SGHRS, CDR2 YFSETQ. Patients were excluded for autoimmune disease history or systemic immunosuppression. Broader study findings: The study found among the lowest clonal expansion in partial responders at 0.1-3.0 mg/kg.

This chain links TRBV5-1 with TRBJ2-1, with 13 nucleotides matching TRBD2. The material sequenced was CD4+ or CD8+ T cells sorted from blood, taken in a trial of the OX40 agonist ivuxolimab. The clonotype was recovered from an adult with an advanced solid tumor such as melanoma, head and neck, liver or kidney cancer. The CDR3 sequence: CASSFPGLAGPDSYNEQFF. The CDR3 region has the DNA TGCGCCAGCAGCTTCCCGGGACTAGCGGGACCCGACTCCTACAATGAGCAGTTCTTC.